This entry is about one T cell receptor beta chain. The entry originates in a study of CD8 T cells in Susac syndrome. Reverse transcription of roughly 0.5 to 1 ug RNA was carried out with random hexamers. TCR beta CDR3 was amplified by immunoSEQ multiplex PCR. This amplification extended across 54 Vbeta and 13 Jbeta segments. TCRdb fed the immunoSEQ multiplex PCR reads into MiXCR, producing one record per CDR3 protein. The repertoire has 53,000 or so distinct CDR3 sequences, 90% to 95% of them found once; the top ten carry more than 0.45%. The T cells that were sequenced for TCR beta were CD8+ and CD4+ cells from blood. The study used healthy donors as controls matched for age and sex. TEMRA cells were enriched by FACS, and CD4+ and CD8+ T cells were negatively isolated. The germline V and J ends were trimmed by 6 bases and 5 bases, with 17 bases remaining between them. This CDR3 contains 15 residues.

The chain uses TRBV12-3 or TRBV12-4 and TRBJ2-1; TRBD2 might be the D (6 bases). The receptor was isolated from a human donor in good health. The sequenced sample consisted of CD8+ T cells from PBMCs. CDR3 bases: TGTGCCAGCAGCCACACTAGCCCACCTCACAATGAGCAGTTCTTC. Its protein is CASSHTSPPHNEQFF.